This TCR beta chain derives from a study of blood T cell repertoires in COVID-19. Some clones are missing from TCRdb's copy, which holds only in-frame ones; the method was immunoSEQ multiplex PCR. The sample has over 250,000 clones, approximately 91% seen once. This clone was seen only once. CDR1 and CDR2 (germline): SGHTA, FQGNSA. CDR3 size: 13 residues. The J segment lost 4 bases and the V segment lost 10 bases, leaving 7 bases of the junction unmatched. Sequencing was done on a sample of peripheral blood. The receptor comes from a woman in her fifties or sixties with acute or convalescent COVID-19. The rearrangement uses TRBV7-2 and TRBJ2-3; 8 bases line up with TRBD2. As DNA, the CDR3 is TGTGCCACACAGCGGGAGTACTCAGATACGCAGTATTTT. It yields the protein CATQREYSDTQYF.